The 28 T cell receptor beta chains below all came from one sample that was sequenced in a study of CD8 T cells in ankylosing spondylitis. The study, taken as a whole, reports: What appeared characteristic of ankylosing spondylitis blood was a TCR beta motif of about eight highly homologous variants.

Their antigen targets remain unknown. From the 5' RACE reads, TCRdb called clonotypes with MiXCR, one entry per CDR3 protein. This table has about 220,000 distinct CDR3 sequences, about 7% appearing once. The sequenced sample was blood, either unsorted or a sorted T cell fraction (not recorded which). These receptors all stem from a male donor with ankylosing spondylitis.

Comment on this clonotype: A much bigger clone sits one base away, suggesting this may be a read error. This chain uses TRBV7-9 with TRBJ2-1, with D perhaps matching TRBD1 (5 bases). The CDR3 extends over 15 amino acids. Germline CDR1 and CDR2: SEHNR and FQNEAQ (reference sequence). CDR3 region: CTSSSPVGAYNEQFF. Here the CDR3 DNA reads TGTACCAGCAGCTCCCCAGTAGGGGCTTACAATGAGCAGTTCTTC.

Note on this clonotype: A much larger clone is a single base away; this may be a read error. The genes are TRBV7-9 and TRBJ2-1; D ambiguous. Trimming took off 1 base at V and 4 bases at J, with 8 bases between the two ends. The CDR3 runs 14 residues. Per germline, CDR1 SEHNR and CDR2 FQNEAQ (reference sequence). In DNA form, the CDR3 reads TGTGCCAGCAGCTTAGAGGCACAATACAATGAGCAGTTCTTC. This encodes CASSLEAQYNEQFF.

The chain joins TRBV10-1 to TRBJ2-1; TRBD2 might be the D (6 bases). The ends were cut back, 3 bases at V and 7 bases at J, with 19 bases in the middle. CDR1 and CDR2 from the germline V gene are WNHNN and SYGVQD (reference sequence). The CDR3 spans 16 residues. The CDR3 sequence is CASSDLSSSVANEQFF. CDR3 in DNA: TGCGCCAGCAGTGACCTTTCTTCTAGCGTAGCTAATGAGCAGTTCTTC.

The J gene is TRBJ2-1, the V gene TRBV7-9; D is possibly TRBD1 or TRBD2 (6 bases each). V dropped 4 bases and J dropped 6 bases, with 7 bases sitting between them. The CDR3 length is 12 residues. Germline CDR1 reads SEHNR; CDR2 reads FQNEAQ (reference sequence). CDR3 DNA: TGTGCCAGCAGCTGGGGGGCCAATGAGCAGTTCTTC. This translates into CASSWGANEQFF.

This clonotype was recorded a few times. The chain is built from TRBV27 and TRBJ2-1, with unresolved D. Between the trimmed V and J ends, which lost 2 bases and 7 bases, there was a span of 6 bases. CDR3 length: 12 residues. Germline CDR1 is MNHEY and CDR2 is SMNVEV (reference sequence). For the CDR3, the DNA is TGTGCCAGCAGTTTACGAGAGAATGAGCAGTTCTTC. Protein: CASSLRENEQFF.

This clonotype was observed a handful of times. The chain uses TRBV28 and TRBJ2-7; TRBD1 or TRBD2 may be the D gene (6 bases each). The CDR3 spans 13 residues. Trimming took 11 bases from V and 2 from J, leaving 16 bases between them. The V gene's germline CDR1 is MDHEN and CDR2 SYDVKM. The CDR3 protein is CAGATGDTYEQYF. CDR3 nucleotide sequence: TGTGCCGGGGCAACGGGGGACACCTACGAGCAGTACTTC.

This clonotype was observed at least ten times. The chain couples TRBV6-2 or TRBV6-3 to TRBJ1-1; no definite D call. Germline V gene sequence: CDR1 MNHEY, CDR2 SVGEGT. The CDR3 extends over 13 amino acids. Trimming removed 6 bases at V and 11 bases at J, with 19 bases between. The CDR3 DNA reads TGTGCCAGCAGCCGAGACCCCGGACGGTATGCTTTCTTT. Translation gives CASSRDPGRYAFF.

This clonotype appeared many times. The gene calls are TRBV5-5 and TRBJ2-5; a possible D gene is TRBD2 (7 bases). CDR3 length equals 16 residues. Germline V gene lookup returns CDR1 SGHKS and CDR2 YYEKEE (reference sequence). The V end lost 4 bases, the J end lost 5 bases, and 21 bases lay between the germline ends. CDR3 nucleotides: TGTGCCAGCAGCCTGGGGGGGCTAGTCGTCGGCGAGACCCAGTACTTC. It is translated as CASSLGGLVVGETQYF. The full variable domain, rest sourced from reference TRBV5-5 and TRBJ2-5, is DAGVTQSPTHLIKTRGQQVTLRCSPISGHKSVSWYQQVLGQGPQFIFQYYEKEERGRGNFPDRFSARQFPNYSSELNVNALLLGDSALYLCASSLGGLVVGETQYFGPGTRLLVL.

This clonotype was observed a handful of times. The chain combines TRBV12-3 or TRBV12-4 with TRBJ2-1, with 8 bases fitting TRBD2. This CDR3 spans 14 amino acids. J lost 3 bases, V lost 4 bases, and 2 bases had no gene match. The DNA of the CDR3 is TGTGCCAGCAGTTGGAGCGGGGGCTACAATGAGCAGTTCTTC. Encoded protein: CASSWSGGYNEQFF.

The chain carries TRBV7-9 and TRBJ2-3; unclear D gene. This CDR3 contains 13 residues. CDR1 is SEHNR, CDR2 FQNEAQ, per germline (reference sequence). Trimming stripped 7 bases from V and 4 bases from J, with 12 bases between. The CDR3 here is CASIKKGADTQYF. The CDR3 DNA follows: TGTGCCAGCATCAAAAAGGGCGCAGATACGCAGTATTTT. Together with reference TRBV7-9 and TRBJ2-3, the CDR3 gives the full variable domain: DTGVSQNPRHKITKRGQNVTFRCDPISEHNRLYWYRQTLGQGPEFLTYFQNEAQLEKSRLLSDRFSAERPKGSFSTLEIQRTEQGDSAMYLCASIKKGADTQYFGPGTRLTVL.

V is TRBV11-1 and J is TRBJ2-4; D is possibly TRBD1 or TRBD2 (5 bases each). V lost 4 bases, J lost 2 bases, and 12 bases lay in between. The CDR3 is 15 residues long. The germline V gene encodes CDR1 SGHAT and CDR2 FQDESV (reference sequence). The CDR3 protein is CASSSGRGPKNIQYF. The DNA of the CDR3 is TGTGCCAGCAGCTCTGGTCGGGGACCCAAAAACATTCAGTACTTC.

This chain links TRBV7-5 with TRBJ2-3; the D call in the table, TRBD1, was not verified against the DNA. TRBV7-5 is deemed a pseudogene. CDR3 length: 11 residues. CDR3 in amino acids: CTFLGDRYAVF. The CDR3 coding sequence is TGTACCTTCTTGGGGGACAGATACGCAGTATTT.

There are many counts of this clonotype. The rearrangement joins TRBV11-2 to TRBJ2-7, with D possibly matching TRBD2 (6 bases). The ends were cut back, 0 bases at V and 4 bases at J, with 13 bases in the middle. Per the germline V gene, CDR1 is SGHAT and CDR2 is FQNNGV. This CDR3 contains 15 residues. In nucleotides, the CDR3 is TGTGCCAGCAGCTTAGAACTAGCCCTCAAATACGAGCAGTACTTC. Its translation: CASSLELALKYEQYF.

In this sample, this clonotype turned up a few times. The chain joins TRBV6-5 to TRBJ1-2, with 8 bases identical to TRBD1. Germline CDR1 is MNHEY and CDR2 is SVGAGI. Unmatched junction bases numbered 2, after V lost 5 bases and J lost 3 bases. The CDR3 extends over 13 amino acids. CDR3 sequence (DNA): TGTGCCAGCAGTATACAGGGGGACTATGGCTACACCTTC. This translates into CASSIQGDYGYTF.

This clonotype was observed at least ten times. This chain connects TRBV4-3 to TRBJ1-6, with D unclear. Trimming removed 1 base at V and 0 bases at J, with 10 bases between. CDR1 is LGHNA, CDR2 YSLEER, per germline. This CDR3 spans 17 amino acids. The CDR3 reads CASSQGHPPSYNSPLHF. The CDR3 DNA reads as TGCGCCAGCAGCCAAGGACACCCTCCCTCCTATAATTCACCCCTCCACTTT.

The V gene is TRBV6-1, the J gene TRBJ2-1; 7 bases map to TRBD2. The CDR3 consists of 15 residues. Germline V lookup: CDR1 MNHNS, CDR2 SASEGT. Trimming removed 3 bases from V and 6 bases from J; junction bases left unmatched: 8. CDR3 nucleotide sequence: TGTGCCAGCAGTGACTTCGGACTAGTTCTCAATGAGCAGTTCTTC. Its translation: CASSDFGLVLNEQFF.

This clonotype was detected many times. The chain links TRBV27 to TRBJ2-7, with TRBD1 matching 8 bases. The ends lost 4 bases at V and 2 bases at J; junction bases unmatched: 10. The CDR3 totals 16 residues. Germline assignment: CDR1 MNHEY and CDR2 SMNVEV (reference sequence). The CDR3 nucleotides read TGTGCCAGCAGTTCCAGACGGACAGGGTATCCCTACGAGCAGTACTTC. This gives the protein CASSSRRTGYPYEQYF.

This clonotype was picked up many times. The chain has TRBV6-4 and TRBJ2-2; D is possibly TRBD1 (6 bases). Trimming cost V 5 bases and J 3 bases, with 13 bases left between them. Germline CDR1 and CDR2: MRHNA and SNTAGT. The CDR3 is 15 amino acids. The CDR3 loop is CASSPRGSDTGELFF. The DNA for the CDR3 is TGTGCCAGCAGTCCCAGGGGTTCCGACACCGGGGAGCTGTTTTTT.

The CDR3 protein is CASSPAPGPYNSPLHF. As DNA, the CDR3 is TGTGCCAGCTCACCAGCCCCAGGCCCCTATAATTCACCCCTCCACTTT. This sequence joins TRBV18 and TRBJ1-6; D gene ambiguous. Germline CDR1 and CDR2: KGHSH and LQKENI. The CDR3 loop spans 16 amino acids. Trimming took off 2 bases at V and 2 bases at J, with 10 bases between the two ends.

This clonotype was counted many times. CDR3 sequence (DNA): TGCGCCAGCAGCCCTCGGACAGCAACTAATGAAAAACTGTTTTTT. It translates to CASSPRTATNEKLFF. This rearrangement joins TRBV5-1 to TRBJ1-4; a weak D match, TRBD1 (6 bases). Germline loops: CDR1 SGHRS, CDR2 YFSETQ. The CDR3 is 15 amino acids. Trimming pared 4 bases from V and 0 bases from J, leaving 10 bases between.

This chain connects TRBV4-1 to TRBJ2-7; D may be TRBD1 (6 bases). This CDR3 contains 15 residues. V shed 6 bases and J shed 0 bases, with 15 bases lying between them. CDR1 is MGHRA, CDR2 YSYEKL, per germline. The CDR3 sequence is CASSLTGQSSYEQYF. The CDR3 DNA reads as TGCGCCAGCAGTCTGACAGGACAAAGCTCCTACGAGCAGTACTTC.

The sample holds many counts of this clonotype. The gene calls are TRBV6-5 and TRBJ2-1, with 11 bases matching TRBD2. Germline CDR1 is MNHEY and CDR2 is SVGAGI. The CDR3 is 16 residues long. Trimming at V came to 2 bases and at J to 4 bases, leaving 4 bases not matched to a gene. The CDR3 reads CASSYRVAGGYNEQFF. CDR3 DNA sequence: TGTGCCAGCAGTTACAGGGTAGCGGGAGGGTACAATGAGCAGTTCTTC.

This clonotype was found many times. CDR3 DNA sequence: TGTGCCAGCAGCCAAAGGGACAGGGCGCATGGCAATCAGCCCCAGCATTTT. Protein product: CASSQRDRAHGNQPQHF. V is TRBV6-2 or TRBV6-3 and J is TRBJ1-5; 9 bases align to TRBD1. V lost 6 bases, J lost 2 bases, and 11 bases stayed unmatched. The germline CDR1 and CDR2 sequences are MNHEY and SVGEGT. The CDR3 totals 17 residues.

This clonotype was picked up a small number of times. This chain links TRBV7-9 with TRBJ2-1, with TRBD2 as a possible D gene (5 bases). The CDR3 contains 14 residues. The V end was cut by 3 bases, the J end by 10 bases, with 16 bases between. Germline CDR1 reads SEHNR; CDR2 reads FQNEAQ (reference sequence). The CDR3 DNA follows: TGTGCCAGCAGCTTTACCCACCTAGGAGGCGAGCAGTTCTTC. It codes for CASSFTHLGGEQFF. The variable domain in full, completed from reference TRBV7-9 and TRBJ2-1, reads DTGVSQNPRHKITKRGQNVTFRCDPISEHNRLYWYRQTLGQGPEFLTYFQNEAQLEKSRLLSDRFSAERPKGSFSTLEIQRTEQGDSAMYLCASSFTHLGGEQFFGPGTRLTVL.

This clonotype was counted ten times or more. This chain uses TRBV4-3 with TRBJ1-2; D might be TRBD1 (6 bases). The CDR3 has 17 amino acids. CDR1 is LGHNA, CDR2 YSLEER, per germline. The V end was cut by 0 bases, the J end by 4 bases, with 18 bases between. Here the CDR3 reads CASSQDSRQAILYGYTF. In nucleotides, the CDR3 is TGCGCCAGCAGCCAAGATTCCAGACAGGCGATCCTCTATGGCTACACCTTC.

In this sample, this clonotype turned up many times. This rearrangement joins TRBV24-1 to TRBJ1-5; D gene ambiguous. The CDR3 runs 14 residues. CDR1 is KGHDR, CDR2 SFDVKD, per germline. Trimming shortened V by 9 bases and J by 4 bases, and 15 bases separated the two germline ends. CDR3 in amino acids: CATQRRGPNQPQHF. CDR3 sequence (DNA): TGTGCCACCCAACGGCGTGGGCCGAATCAGCCCCAGCATTTT.

The table lists this clonotype with a few counts. The chain combines TRBV20-1 with TRBJ1-2; 9 bases match TRBD1. V shed 5 bases, J shed 4 bases, and the junction held 8 bases outside the gene matches. The germline V gene encodes CDR1 DFQATT and CDR2 SNEGSKA (reference sequence). This CDR3 spans 14 amino acids. The chain's CDR3 is CSAVYRGQIYGYTF. CDR3 bases: TGCAGTGCTGTTTACAGGGGGCAAATCTATGGCTACACCTTC.

This clonotype was counted at least ten times. V usage is TRBV20-1 and J usage is TRBJ2-7; 8 nucleotides align to TRBD1. The CDR3 contains 13 residues. Germline V gene lookup returns CDR1 DFQATT and CDR2 SNEGSKA (reference sequence). V lost 3 bases to trimming and J lost 3 bases; unmatched junction nucleotides: 4. CDR3 protein: CSARTGERYEQYF. In DNA form, the CDR3 reads TGCAGTGCTAGGACAGGGGAACGCTACGAGCAGTACTTC.